This T cell receptor beta chain is drawn from a study of T cell responses to AZD1222 COVID-19 vaccine. On the study more broadly: Second-dose groups at about 4 or about 12 weeks were pooled. Study results and caveats: Clonal diversity was possibly underestimated; the donors were predominantly white British and more often female.

This clone showed up just once. Antigen specificity is unknown. Profiling relied on immunoSEQ multiplex PCR, and the TCRdb table lists in-frame clones only, not all of them. The sample holds about 92,000 clones, about 90% seen once. This CDR3 region has 12 residues. Germline loops: CDR1 MGHDK, CDR2 SYGVNS. Trimming shortened V by 7 bases and J by 6 bases, and 12 bases separated the two germline ends. This chain uses TRBV25-1 with TRBJ1-1; D is uncertain. The sequence was collected from an adult in good health. Specimen: peripheral blood, collected on day 0 of AZD1222 vaccination. The CDR3 coding sequence is TGTGCCAGCAAGGGCCCTTACGCTGAAGCTTTCTTT. This encodes CASKGPYAEAFF.